These 10 T cell receptor beta chains were sequenced from one sample in a study of T cell clones after liver transplantation. This table comes from immunoSEQ multiplex PCR, and its TCRdb copy is limited to in-frame clones, with some not included. This sample has 75,000 to 95,000 clones, with over 80% found just once. This material consisted of CD4+ T cells from blood, taken at the 22-month timepoint. These TCRs come from a human patient who received a liver transplant. A share of the T cells may be of graft donor origin.

The chain has TRBV4-3 and TRBJ2-5; TRBD2 aligns across 8 bases. Germline trimming cut 0 bases from V and 1 base from J; bases unmatched to any gene: 4. Germline CDR1 and CDR2: LGHNA and YSLEER. The CDR3 is made up of 16 amino acids. CDR3 amino acids: CASSQEAGVFQETQYF. The CDR3 DNA sequence: TGCGCCAGCAGCCAAGAAGCGGGGGTCTTCCAAGAGACCCAGTACTTC.

CDR3 coding DNA: TGTGCCAGCAGCAACGACAGGGGGGTTCAGCCCCAGCATTTT. This sequence encodes CASSNDRGVQPQHF. The V call is TRBV7-2, the J call TRBJ1-5; 9 positions agree with TRBD1. The V gene's germline CDR1 is SGHTA and CDR2 FQGNSA. Germline trimming cut 5 bases from V and 6 bases from J; bases unmatched to any gene: 5. The length of the CDR3 is 14 residues.

This rearrangement joins TRBV19 to TRBJ1-2; D is uncertain. The CDR3 length is 14 residues. With 6 bases removed from V and 8 bases from J, the gap between germline ends came to 19 bases. Germline lookup yields CDR1 LNHDA and CDR2 SQIVND (reference sequence). Here the CDR3 DNA reads TGTGCCAGTAGGCCGACAATCCTAGTAGGGGGCTACACCTTC. The encoded protein is CASRPTILVGGYTF.

V gene TRBV19 combines with J gene TRBJ1-2, with TRBD1 matching 8 bases. This CDR3 is built from 14 residues. CDR1 is LNHDA, CDR2 SQIVND, per germline (reference sequence). The junction had 9 bases not matched to a gene; V was cut back by 5 bases and J by 7 bases. CDR3 in amino acids: CASSLPGGASGYTF. As DNA, the CDR3 is TGTGCCAGTAGTCTCCCAGGGGGCGCGAGTGGCTACACCTTC.

V gene TRBV28 combines with J gene TRBJ2-1, with 9 bases aligning to TRBD1. CDR1 MDHEN and CDR2 SYDVKM come from the germline V gene. This CDR3 contains 12 residues. J gave up 15 bases and V 5 bases, and 8 bases lay outside the gene matches. CDR3 sequence: CASSKTSDRGFF. The DNA of the CDR3 is TGTGCCAGCAGTAAAACCTCGGACAGGGGGTTCTTC.

DNA of the CDR3: TGTGCCAGCAGTCTCATTGGGGAAACCGGGGAGCTGTTTTTT. Its translation: CASSLIGETGELFF. J is TRBJ2-2 and V is TRBV6-1; D gene ambiguous. The germline V and J ends were trimmed by 5 bases and 5 bases, with 12 bases remaining between them. Per germline, CDR1 MNHNS and CDR2 SASEGT. CDR3 size: 14 residues.

This CDR3 reads CASSLDRTEVRAQYF. The CDR3 nucleotides read TGTGCCAGCAGCTTAGATCGGACAGAAGTACGTGCGCAGTACTTC. The V and J genes are TRBV11-2 and TRBJ2-7, with D possibly being TRBD1 (6 bases). V was pared by 0 bases and J by 9 bases, with 18 bases between. The CDR3 extends over 15 amino acids. Germline V gives CDR1 SGHAT, CDR2 FQNNGV.

J is TRBJ2-2 and V is TRBV19; no definite D call. This CDR3 contains 14 residues. The V end was cut by 4 bases, the J end by 4 bases, with 10 bases between. CDR1 is LNHDA and CDR2 is SQIVND in the germline V gene (reference sequence). The CDR3 is CASSKSTSTGELFF. The CDR3 DNA sequence: TGTGCCAGTAGTAAGAGCACCTCCACCGGGGAGCTGTTTTTT.

The V gene is TRBV30, the J gene TRBJ1-1; D ambiguous. The germline V gene has CDR1 GTSNPN and CDR2 SVGIG (reference sequence). The CDR3 runs to 11 residues. The V end was cut by 4 bases, the J end by 2 bases, with 5 bases between. The CDR3 region has the DNA TGTGCCTGGAACCGTAACACTGAAGCTTTCTTT. This sequence encodes CAWNRNTEAFF.

The J gene is TRBJ1-2, the V gene TRBV7-2; no definite D call. V shed 1 base and J shed 8 bases, with 11 bases lying between them. The CDR3 is 13 amino acids. Germline lookup yields CDR1 SGHTA and CDR2 FQGNSA. CDR3 in amino acids: CASSLGFNEGYTF. As DNA, the CDR3 is TGTGCCAGCAGCTTAGGGTTCAACGAAGGCTACACCTTC.